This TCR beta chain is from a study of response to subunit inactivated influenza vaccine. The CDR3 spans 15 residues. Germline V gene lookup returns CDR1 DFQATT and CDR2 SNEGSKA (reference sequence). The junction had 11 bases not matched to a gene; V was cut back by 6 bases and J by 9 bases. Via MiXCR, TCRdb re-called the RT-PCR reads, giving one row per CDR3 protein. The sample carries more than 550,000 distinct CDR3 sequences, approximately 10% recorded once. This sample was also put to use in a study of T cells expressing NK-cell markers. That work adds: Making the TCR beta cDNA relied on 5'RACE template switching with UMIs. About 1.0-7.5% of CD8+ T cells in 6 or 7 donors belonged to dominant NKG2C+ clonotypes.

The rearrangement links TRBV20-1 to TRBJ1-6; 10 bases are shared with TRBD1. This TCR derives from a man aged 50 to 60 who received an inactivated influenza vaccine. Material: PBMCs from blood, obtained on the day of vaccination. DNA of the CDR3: TGCAGTGCCCATCCCCAGGGACAGGGGTTTTCACCCCTCCACTTT. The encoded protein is CSAHPQGQGFSPLHF.